The clone carrying this T cell receptor (beta chain) turned up a few times. The antigen is unknown. The sample is drawn from a study of cytomegalovirus exposure and HLA in healthy donors. Study-level results: A later analysis, which compared TCR beta chains of equal frequency, found the HLA-associated ones more clonally expanded. In an earlier analysis, most TCR beta V segments were productive about 87% or about 30% of the time.

The germline gives CDR1 SGHRS, CDR2 YFSETQ. Trimming took 0 bases from V and 0 from J, leaving 11 bases between them. The CDR3 length is 16 residues. It was with 60 Vbeta and 13 Jbeta primers that the PCR ran. Sequencing used immunoSEQ multiplex PCR; TCRdb keeps in-frame clones, though not all of them. The repertoire consists of approximately 210,000 clones, with 79% occurring once and the leading ten covering nearly 0.4%. The source is a male donor in good health and CMV-seropositive. Specimen: PBMCs. The V call is TRBV5-1, the J call TRBJ2-3; D gene uncertain. In DNA, the CDR3 is TGCGCCAGCAGCTTGGCCATCGGTAGCAGCACAGATACGCAGTATTTT. It encodes CASSLAIGSSTDTQYF. The whole variable domain, filled in from reference TRBV5-1 and TRBJ2-3, reads KAGVTQTPRYLIKTRGQQVTLSCSPISGHRSVSWYQQTPGQGLQFLFEYFSETQRNKGNFPGRFSGRQFSNSRSEMNVSTLELGDSALYLCASSLAIGSSTDTQYFGPGTRLTVL.